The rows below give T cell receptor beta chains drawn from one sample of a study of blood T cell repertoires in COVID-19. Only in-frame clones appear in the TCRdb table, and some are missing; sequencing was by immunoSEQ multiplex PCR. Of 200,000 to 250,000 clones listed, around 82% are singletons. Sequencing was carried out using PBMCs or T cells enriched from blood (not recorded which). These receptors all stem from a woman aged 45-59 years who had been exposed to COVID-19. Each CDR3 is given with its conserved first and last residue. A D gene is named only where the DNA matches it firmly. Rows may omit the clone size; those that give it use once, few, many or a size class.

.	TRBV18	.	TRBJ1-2	TGTGCCAGCTCACCATCCCCGGACGGGAGGACGGGCTACACCTTC	CASSPSPDGRTGYTF
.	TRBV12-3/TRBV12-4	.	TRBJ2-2	TGTGCCAGCAGTTTTTTTCCGGGGGAGCTGTTTTTT	CASSFFPGELFF
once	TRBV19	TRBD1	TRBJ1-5	TGTGCCAGTAGTACACCGGGACAGGGCAGCAATCAGCCCCAGCATTTT	CASSTPGQGSNQPQHF
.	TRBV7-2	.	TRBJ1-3	TGTGCCAGCAGCTTGACAGATGGAAACACCATATATTTT	CASSLTDGNTIYF
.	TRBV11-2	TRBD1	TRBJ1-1	TGTGCCAGCAGCCGCCAAAGGGTTGGGACAGGGGGCACTGAAGCTTTCTTT	CASSRQRVGTGGTEAFF
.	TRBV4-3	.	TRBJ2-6	TGCGCCAGCAGCCAAGTGGAGGGGTCTGGGGCCAACGTCCTGACTTTC	CASSQVEGSGANVLTF
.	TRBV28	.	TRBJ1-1	TGTGCCAGCAGTCCCCCGGACAGAAACACTGAAGCTTTCTTT	CASSPPDRNTEAFF
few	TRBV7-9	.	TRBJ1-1	TGTGCCAGCGGGAGAGGAAATACTGAAGCTTTCTTT	CASGRGNTEAFF
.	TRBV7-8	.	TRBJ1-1	TGTGCCAGCAGCTTAATCACGGACACTGAAGCTTTCTTT	CASSLITDTEAFF
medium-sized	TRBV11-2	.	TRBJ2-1	TGTGCCAGCAGCCCCGACACGGACTCCTACAATGAGCAGTTCTTC	CASSPDTDSYNEQFF
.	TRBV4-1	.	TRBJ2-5	TGCGCCAGCAGCCAAGATCGCCAAAGCCTTCAAGAGACCCAGTACTTC	CASSQDRQSLQETQYF
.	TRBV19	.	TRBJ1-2	TGTGCCACCGGGGTGCGGGGGTCTGGCTACACCTTC	CATGVRGSGYTF
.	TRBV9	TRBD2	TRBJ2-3	TGTGCCAGCAGCGTAGTCCGCGGGGGGCTGTCAGATACGCAGTATTTT	CASSVVRGGLSDTQYF